One sample yielded the 32 T cell receptor beta chains listed below, sequenced in a study of graft-versus-host responses after intestinal transplantation (dated by TCRdb to the early 2020s). Receptors were amplified or captured by the immunoSEQ multiplex PCR assay. TCRdb carries this immuneACCESS record with in-frame sequences only. Its versions omit some clonotypes, under half of them owing to an unresolved V gene in the studies checked, with the rest unexplained. Within this sample are tens of thousands of clones, with around 90% of them counted one time only. The leading ten clones occupy about 2.6% of the sample. Interpreted using the paper, the time point label stands for: cells obtained before transplantation from donor or recipient. The antigens for these receptors are not known. The sequencing used unstimulated CD4+ T cells sorted from spleen or lymph node cells, collected before transplant. All receptors come from a human donor who was the organ donor for an intestinal transplant.

This clone was counted a single time. The chain is built from TRBV28 and TRBJ2-1, with TRBD2 matching over 10 bases. Germline loops: CDR1 MDHEN, CDR2 SYDVKM. V gave up 4 bases and J gave up 6 bases; unmatched junction bases: 6. This CDR3 has 15 residues. CDR3 nucleotide sequence: TGTGCCAGCAGTTCTACCAGCGGGAGGGCCAATGAGCAGTTCTTC. Protein product: CASSSTSGRANEQFF.

The CDR3 spells CASSKWTSHPIEQFF. The CDR3, as DNA: TGTGCCAGCAGCAAATGGACTAGCCACCCCATTGAGCAGTTCTTC. The chain couples TRBV21-1 to TRBJ2-1; TRBD2 is the table's D call, not checked against the DNA. TRBV21-1 is designated a pseudogene. The CDR3 totals 15 residues.

This clone was observed once. This chain uses TRBV19 with TRBJ1-2, with D unclear. The ends were cut back, 5 bases at V and 4 bases at J, with 11 bases in the middle. This CDR3 comprises 13 residues. Germline V lookup: CDR1 LNHDA, CDR2 SQIVND (reference sequence). The CDR3 reads CASSPQVTYGYTF. CDR3 in DNA: TGTGCCAGTAGTCCCCAGGTAACCTATGGCTACACCTTC.

V usage is TRBV4-2 and J usage is TRBJ2-7, with D possibly being TRBD1 or TRBD2 (6 bases each). Germline CDR1 is LGHNA and CDR2 is YNFKEQ. V was trimmed by 0 bases and J by 6 bases, leaving 15 bases between them. CDR3 length: 15 amino acids. In DNA form, the CDR3 reads TGTGCCAGCAGCCAAGAATACTGGGGGGCCGGCGAGCAGTACTTC. Its translation: CASSQEYWGAGEQYF.

In the case of this clone: Other DNA sequences in the sample encode the same CDR3. This chain links TRBV10-3 with TRBJ1-2; 7 nucleotides line up with TRBD1. Germline V gives CDR1 ENHRY, CDR2 SYGVKD. The CDR3 is made up of 13 amino acids. The V gene end was trimmed by 6 bases and the J gene end by 6 bases; junction bases not matched to a gene: 7. The CDR3 sequence is CAIRSSGTDGYTF. The CDR3 DNA reads TGTGCCATCAGAAGTTCCGGGACAGATGGCTACACCTTC.

This chain connects TRBV30 to TRBJ1-1; D possibly corresponds to TRBD1 (6 bases). With 1 base removed from V and 5 bases from J, the gap between germline ends came to 11 bases. Germline V gene lookup returns CDR1 GTSNPN and CDR2 SVGIG (reference sequence). There are 13 residues in the CDR3. Here the CDR3 reads CAWSGRGGTEAFF. CDR3 nucleotides: TGTGCCTGGAGTGGCAGGGGAGGTACTGAAGCTTTCTTT.

The rearrangement links TRBV6-5 to TRBJ1-5; TRBD1 might be the D (5 bases). Trimming took 6 bases from V and 4 from J, leaving 10 bases between them. The germline gives CDR1 MNHEY, CDR2 SVGAGI. CDR3 length equals 13 residues. The CDR3 here is CASRAGRNQPQHF. Here the CDR3 DNA reads TGTGCCAGCAGGGCAGGGAGAAATCAGCCCCAGCATTTT.

The CDR3 DNA reads as TGCGCCAGCAGTCCGACAGGGAAGGAGACCCAGTACTTC. Protein product: CASSPTGKETQYF. This chain connects TRBV23-1 to TRBJ2-5, with TRBD1 identical over 7 bases. TRBV23-1 is flagged as an ORF with uncertain function. V lost 4 bases and J lost 5; bases outside the gene matches: 4. The CDR3 is 13 residues long.

The gene calls are TRBV5-5 and TRBJ1-4; 9 bases map to TRBD1. CDR1 is SGHKS, CDR2 YYEKEE, per germline (reference sequence). J lost 7 bases, V lost 4 bases, and 5 bases had no gene match. This CDR3 region has 14 residues. CDR3 region: CASSRQGEGEKLFF. CDR3 DNA sequence: TGTGCCAGCAGCCGACAGGGGGAGGGTGAAAAACTGTTTTTT. Full variable domain (rest looked up from reference TRBV5-5 and TRBJ1-4): DAGVTQSPTHLIKTRGQQVTLRCSPISGHKSVSWYQQVLGQGPQFIFQYYEKEERGRGNFPDRFSARQFPNYSSELNVNALLLGDSALYLCASSRQGEGEKLFFGSGTQLSVL.

This chain connects TRBV18 to TRBJ2-7, with TRBD1 matching 9 bases. The CDR3 covers 15 residues. V dropped 1 base and J dropped 3; count of bases not matched to a gene: 4. Germline assignment: CDR1 KGHSH and CDR2 LQKENI. The DNA for the CDR3 is TGTGCCAGCTCACCACGGGGACAGGGAGACTACGAGCAGTACTTC. It codes for CASSPRGQGDYEQYF.

The CDR3 DNA follows: TGTGCCAGCAGTTTAGGACTCGCGGGAGGCCCCCTTGGCGAGCAGTACTTC. Amino acid sequence: CASSLGLAGGPLGEQYF. The chain joins TRBV28 to TRBJ2-7; 8 positions agree with TRBD2. Germline CDR1 reads MDHEN; CDR2 reads SYDVKM. The CDR3 covers 17 residues. Trimming at V came to 2 bases and at J to 6 bases, leaving 15 bases not matched to a gene.

For the CDR3, the DNA is TGTGCCAGCAGCTTACGGCTTAACACCGGGGAGCTGTTTTTT. Translation gives CASSLRLNTGELFF. This sequence joins TRBV13 and TRBJ2-2; D is ambiguous. The CDR3 contains 14 residues. The germline V gene encodes CDR1 PRHDT and CDR2 FYEKMQ (reference sequence). V dropped 2 bases and J dropped 2 bases, with 6 bases sitting between them.

The gene calls are TRBV7-9 and TRBJ1-4; D not resolved. V lost 5 bases and J 2 bases, leaving 9 bases between the germline ends. The CDR3 sequence is 14 residues long. From germline, CDR1 is SEHNR and CDR2 FQNEAQ (reference sequence). CDR3 DNA: TGTGCCAGCAGCCTCCGCGGCACTAATGAAAAACTGTTTTTT. This encodes CASSLRGTNEKLFF.

This clone was found a few times. This chain uses TRBV25-1 with TRBJ2-6; the D call may be TRBD1 or TRBD2 (6 bases each). Germline V gene sequence: CDR1 MGHDK, CDR2 SYGVNS. This CDR3 has 16 amino acids. The V end was cut by 2 bases, the J end by 2 bases, with 10 bases between. As DNA, the CDR3 is TGTGCCAGCAGTGAAGGGGGGCGGACTGGGGCCAACGTCCTGACTTTC. Translation: CASSEGGRTGANVLTF.

CDR3 protein: CASSLVRGANEQFF. The DNA for the CDR3 is TGTGCCAGCAGCTTGGTTCGGGGGGCGAATGAGCAGTTCTTC. The V and J genes are TRBV5-5 and TRBJ2-1; possibly TRBD2 for D (7 bases). Trimming pared 0 bases from V and 7 bases from J, leaving 11 bases between. Per germline, CDR1 SGHKS and CDR2 YYEKEE (reference sequence). This CDR3 spans 14 amino acids.

The V call is TRBV7-2, the J call TRBJ2-7; 7 positions match TRBD1. CDR3 length: 15 residues. The germline gives CDR1 SGHTA, CDR2 FQGNSA. The V segment lost 1 base and the J segment 2 bases; nucleotides outside the gene matches: 5. The CDR3: CASSLVGTATYEQYF. The CDR3 bases are TGTGCCAGCAGCTTAGTCGGGACAGCTACCTACGAGCAGTACTTC.

This chain connects TRBV30 to TRBJ1-6, with D perhaps TRBD1 (6 bases). This CDR3 has 14 residues. Germline values: CDR1 GTSNPN, CDR2 SVGIG (reference sequence). V dropped 0 bases and J dropped 3 bases, with 6 bases sitting between them. The CDR3 DNA reads TGTGCCTGGAGTGTGGGACACTATAATTCACCCCTCCACTTT. Protein product: CAWSVGHYNSPLHF.

The rearrangement joins TRBV5-6 to TRBJ2-5; TRBD1 is a possible D gene (5 bases). CDR1 SGHDT and CDR2 YYEEEE come from the germline V gene. This CDR3 comprises 14 residues. Deletions cut 3 bases from V and 3 bases from J, with 12 bases between. The chain's CDR3 is CASSWGTDKETQYF. The CDR3 DNA reads TGTGCCAGCAGCTGGGGTACGGACAAAGAGACCCAGTACTTC.

As regards this clone: The junction does not match germline at one end; this may be a read error. CDR3 loop: CASGLGGLGEKLFF. The DNA for the CDR3 is TGTGCCAGCGGTTTGGGAGGGCTCGGAGAAAAACTGTTTTTT. The rearrangement uses TRBV28 and TRBJ1-4, with no clear D. CDR1 and CDR2 (germline): MDHEN, SYDVKM. The CDR3 runs to 14 residues. Full variable domain (remainder filled in from reference TRBV28 and TRBJ1-4): DVKVTQSSRYLVKRTGEKVFLECVQDMDHENMFWYRQDPGLGLRLIYFSYDVKMKEKGDIPEGYSVSREKKERFSLILESASTNQTSMYLCASGLGGLGEKLFFGSGTQLSVL.

J is TRBJ1-2 and V is TRBV25-1; D possibly corresponds to TRBD1 (6 bases). The V end was cut by 2 bases, the J end by 4 bases, with 11 bases between. CDR1 and CDR2 from the germline V gene are MGHDK and SYGVNS. CDR3 length equals 14 residues. In DNA form, the CDR3 reads TGTGCCAGCAGTGAAAGGGAGGGGGGCTATGGCTACACCTTC. Protein product: CASSEREGGYGYTF.

This CDR3 is CASSESEGSYEQYF. For the CDR3, the DNA is TGCGCCAGCAGTGAGTCGGAGGGGTCCTACGAGCAGTACTTC. The rearrangement joins TRBV10-2 to TRBJ2-7, with TRBD2 as a possible D gene (6 bases). Germline assignment: CDR1 WSHSY and CDR2 SAAADI. The CDR3 consists of 14 residues. Trimming removed 0 bases at V and 1 base at J, with 7 bases between.

This rearrangement joins TRBV30 to TRBJ1-2; possible D gene TRBD1, 5 bases. With 3 bases removed from V and 4 bases from J, the gap between germline ends came to 12 bases. CDR3 size: 13 residues. The germline CDR1 and CDR2 sequences are GTSNPN and SVGIG (reference sequence). DNA of the CDR3: TGTGCCTGGAGCCCGGGGGTTCCCTATGGCTACACCTTC. Translation: CAWSPGVPYGYTF.

This clone was recorded only once. The chain has TRBV10-2 and TRBJ2-7; TRBD1 is a possible D gene (6 bases). This CDR3 comprises 14 residues. Per germline, CDR1 WSHSY and CDR2 SAAADI. V lost 4 bases and J lost 7, with 17 bases in between. CDR3 loop: CASSAPQGGAEQYF. The DNA of the CDR3 is TGCGCCAGCAGTGCGCCACAGGGTGGGGCGGAGCAGTACTTC.

This clone showed up just once. The chain links TRBV5-4 to TRBJ2-1; TRBD2 is a possible D gene (7 bases). V was shortened by 0 bases and J by 6 bases, with 10 bases between the two germline ends. Germline CDR1 is SGHNT and CDR2 is YYREEE (reference sequence). This CDR3 is built from 14 residues. CDR3 region: CASSLEGGSNEQFF. The CDR3 bases are TGTGCCAGCAGCTTGGAGGGGGGGTCCAATGAGCAGTTCTTC.

The CDR3 nucleotides are TGCGCCAGCAGTCACTCGGACAGGCCGAGCTCCTACAATGAGCAGTTCTTC. It encodes CASSHSDRPSSYNEQFF. This chain connects TRBV23-1 to TRBJ2-1; TRBD1 agrees at 7 bases. TRBV23-1 is designated an ORF whose function remains uncertain. V gave up 3 bases and J gave up 0 bases; unmatched junction bases: 8. The CDR3 is 17 residues long.

This clone appeared a single time. This chain's CDR3 is CASSRLAGVSYNEQFF. The CDR3, as DNA: TGTGCCAGCAGTCGACTAGCGGGAGTTTCCTACAATGAGCAGTTCTTC. V and J are TRBV5-4 and TRBJ2-1, with 12 bases lining up with TRBD2. The CDR3 covers 16 residues. Germline values: CDR1 SGHNT, CDR2 YYREEE (reference sequence). The ends lost 5 bases at V and 1 base at J; junction bases unmatched: 4.

This clone was picked up one time. V and J are TRBV19 and TRBJ1-5; 10 bases agree with TRBD1. The CDR3 loop spans 15 amino acids. Germline CDR1 is LNHDA and CDR2 is SQIVND (reference sequence). Trimming cost V 4 bases and J 3 bases; bases outside gene matches: 3. The CDR3: CASSNRQGANQPQHF. DNA for the CDR3: TGTGCCAGTAGTAACCGACAGGGGGCCAATCAGCCCCAGCATTTT. The variable domain in full, completed from reference TRBV19 and TRBJ1-5, reads DGGITQSPKYLFRKEGQNVTLSCEQNLNHDAMYWYRQDPGQGLRLIYYSQIVNDFQKGDIAEGYSVSREKKESFPLTVTSAQKNPTAFYLCASSNRQGANQPQHFGDGTRLSIL.

The chain combines TRBV5-4 with TRBJ2-6; maybe TRBD2 (6 bases). Trimming pared 3 bases from V and 0 bases from J, leaving 10 bases between. Looked up from germline, CDR1 is SGHNT and CDR2 is YYREEE (reference sequence). The CDR3 has 16 residues. Written as DNA, the CDR3 is TGTGCCAGCAGCTGGGGACTTAGCTCTGGGGCCAACGTCCTGACTTTC. Translated: CASSWGLSSGANVLTF.

This sequence joins TRBV30 and TRBJ1-1; no reliable D call. V lost 0 bases to trimming and J lost 1 base, with 6 bases between them. The CDR3 loop spans 13 amino acids. Germline V gene lookup returns CDR1 GTSNPN and CDR2 SVGIG (reference sequence). CDR3 in DNA: TGTGCCTGGAGTGTAAGAGGGAACACTGAAGCTTTCTTT. Protein sequence: CAWSVRGNTEAFF. Drawing the rest from reference TRBV30 and TRBJ1-1, the complete variable domain is SQTIHQWPATLVQPVGSPLSLECTVEGTSNPNLYWYRQAAGRGLQLLFYSVGIGQISSEVPQNLSASRPQDRQFILSSKKLLLSDSGFYLCAWSVRGNTEAFFGQGTRLTVV.

The CDR3 region has the DNA TGTGCCAGCAGTTCAGGGCTGGGGGAAGCTTTCTTT. The encoded protein is CASSSGLGEAFF. The rearrangement links TRBV7-3 to TRBJ1-1; TRBD1 is a possible D gene (5 bases). The CDR3 sequence is 12 residues long. Looked up from germline, CDR1 is SGHTA and CDR2 is FQGTGA. Trimming removed 6 bases at V and 8 bases at J, with 13 bases between.

V gene TRBV12-2 combines with J gene TRBJ2-7; the D segment call TRBD2 is taken from the table without a DNA check. TRBV12-2 is assigned pseudogene status. CDR3 length: 17 residues. CDR3 amino acids: CASRLAPTGASGYEQYF. CDR3 sequence (DNA): TGTGCAAGTCGCTTAGCCCCAACCGGGGCTAGCGGTTACGAGCAGTACTTC.

The CDR3 here is CASSGGLGTDTQYF. The CDR3 bases are TGTGCCAGCTCAGGAGGGTTGGGGACAGATACGCAGTATTTT. The genes are TRBV21-1 and TRBJ2-3; the D call TRBD2 from the table was never checked on the DNA. TRBV21-1 is labeled a pseudogene. This CDR3 spans 14 amino acids.